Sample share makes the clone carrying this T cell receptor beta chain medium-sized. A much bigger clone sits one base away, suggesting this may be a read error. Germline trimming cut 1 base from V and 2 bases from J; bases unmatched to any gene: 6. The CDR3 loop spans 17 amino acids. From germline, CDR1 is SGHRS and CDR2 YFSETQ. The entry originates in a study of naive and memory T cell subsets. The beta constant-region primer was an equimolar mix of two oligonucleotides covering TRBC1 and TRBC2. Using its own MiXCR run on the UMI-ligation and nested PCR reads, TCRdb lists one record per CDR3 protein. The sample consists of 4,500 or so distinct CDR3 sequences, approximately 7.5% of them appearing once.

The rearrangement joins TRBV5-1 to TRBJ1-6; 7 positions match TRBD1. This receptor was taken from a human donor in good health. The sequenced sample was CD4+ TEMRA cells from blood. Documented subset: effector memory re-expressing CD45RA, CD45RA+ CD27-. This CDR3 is CASSLWGTEAYNSPLHF. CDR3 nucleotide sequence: TGCGCCAGCAGCTTGTGGGGGACAGAAGCCTATAATTCACCCCTCCACTTT.